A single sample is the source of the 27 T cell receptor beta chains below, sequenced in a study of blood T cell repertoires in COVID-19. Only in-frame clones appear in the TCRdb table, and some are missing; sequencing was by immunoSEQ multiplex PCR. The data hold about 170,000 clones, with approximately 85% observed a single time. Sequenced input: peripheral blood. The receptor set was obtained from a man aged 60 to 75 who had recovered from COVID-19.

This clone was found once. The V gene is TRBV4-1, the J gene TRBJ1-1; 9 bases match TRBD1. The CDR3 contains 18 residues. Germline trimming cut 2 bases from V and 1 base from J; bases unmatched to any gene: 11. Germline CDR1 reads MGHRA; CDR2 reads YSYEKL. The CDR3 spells CASSQPRDRDAGNTEAFF. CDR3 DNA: TGCGCCAGCAGCCAACCTCGGGACAGGGATGCTGGGAACACTGAAGCTTTCTTT.

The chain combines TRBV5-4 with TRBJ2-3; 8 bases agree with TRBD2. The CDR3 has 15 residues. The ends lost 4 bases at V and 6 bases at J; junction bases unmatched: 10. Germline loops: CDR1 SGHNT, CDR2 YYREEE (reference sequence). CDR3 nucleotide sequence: TGTGCCAGCAGCCGCGCCGGGGGGGCGGGCGATACGCAGTATTTT. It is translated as CASSRAGGAGDTQYF.

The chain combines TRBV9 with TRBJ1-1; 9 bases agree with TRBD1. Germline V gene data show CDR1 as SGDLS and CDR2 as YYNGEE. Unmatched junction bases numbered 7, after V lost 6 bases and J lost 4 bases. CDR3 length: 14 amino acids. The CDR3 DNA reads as TGTGCCAGCACCCTTAGGGACAGGGCCACTGAAGCTTTCTTT. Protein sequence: CASTLRDRATEAFF. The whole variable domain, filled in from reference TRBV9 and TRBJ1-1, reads DSGVTQTPKHLITATGQRVTLRCSPRSGDLSVYWYQQSLDQGLQFLIQYYNGEERAKGNILERFSAQQFPDLHSELNLSSLELGDSALYFCASTLRDRATEAFFGQGTRLTVV.

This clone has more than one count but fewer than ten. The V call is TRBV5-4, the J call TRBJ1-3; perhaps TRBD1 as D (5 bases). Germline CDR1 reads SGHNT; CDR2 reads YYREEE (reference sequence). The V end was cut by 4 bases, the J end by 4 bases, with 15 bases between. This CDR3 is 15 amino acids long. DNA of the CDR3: TGTGCCAGCAGCGGGGCGGCCGTGAAAGGAAACACCATATATTTT. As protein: CASSGAAVKGNTIYF.

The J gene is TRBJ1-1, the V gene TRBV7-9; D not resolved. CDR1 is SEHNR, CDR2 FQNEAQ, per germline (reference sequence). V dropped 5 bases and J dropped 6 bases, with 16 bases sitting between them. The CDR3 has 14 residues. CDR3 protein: CASSLDPESSEAFF. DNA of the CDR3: TGTGCCAGCAGCCTTGATCCTGAGTCCTCTGAAGCTTTCTTT. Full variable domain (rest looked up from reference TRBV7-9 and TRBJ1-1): DTGVSQNPRHKITKRGQNVTFRCDPISEHNRLYWYRQTLGQGPEFLTYFQNEAQLEKSRLLSDRFSAERPKGSFSTLEIQRTEQGDSAMYLCASSLDPESSEAFFGQGTRLTVV.

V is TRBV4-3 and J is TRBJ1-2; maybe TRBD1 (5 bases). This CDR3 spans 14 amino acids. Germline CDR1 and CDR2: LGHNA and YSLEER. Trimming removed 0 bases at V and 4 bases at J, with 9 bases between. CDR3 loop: CASSQDGGGYGYTF. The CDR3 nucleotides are TGCGCCAGCAGCCAAGATGGGGGAGGCTATGGCTACACCTTC.

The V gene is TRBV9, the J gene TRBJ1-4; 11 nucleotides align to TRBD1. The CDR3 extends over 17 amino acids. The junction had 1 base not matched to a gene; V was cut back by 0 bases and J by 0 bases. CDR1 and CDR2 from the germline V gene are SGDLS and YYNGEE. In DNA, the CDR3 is TGTGCCAGCAGCGTAGAGGGACAGGGGGCAACTAATGAAAAACTGTTTTTT. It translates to CASSVEGQGATNEKLFF. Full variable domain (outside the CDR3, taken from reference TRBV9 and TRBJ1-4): DSGVTQTPKHLITATGQRVTLRCSPRSGDLSVYWYQQSLDQGLQFLIQYYNGEERAKGNILERFSAQQFPDLHSELNLSSLELGDSALYFCASSVEGQGATNEKLFFGSGTQLSVL.

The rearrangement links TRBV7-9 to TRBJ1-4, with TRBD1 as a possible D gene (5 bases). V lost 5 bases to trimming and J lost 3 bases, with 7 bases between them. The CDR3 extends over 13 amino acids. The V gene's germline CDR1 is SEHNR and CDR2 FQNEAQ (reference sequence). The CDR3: CASSRGANEKLFF. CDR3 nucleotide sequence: TGTGCCAGCAGCCGGGGGGCTAATGAAAAACTGTTTTTT.

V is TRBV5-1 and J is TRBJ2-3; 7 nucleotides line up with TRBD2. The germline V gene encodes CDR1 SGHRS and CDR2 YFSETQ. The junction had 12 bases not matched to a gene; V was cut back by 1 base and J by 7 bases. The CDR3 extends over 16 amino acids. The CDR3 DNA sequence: TGCGCCAGCAGCTTGTCGGTGGGCGGGGGACCGAATACGCAGTATTTT. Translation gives CASSLSVGGGPNTQYF.

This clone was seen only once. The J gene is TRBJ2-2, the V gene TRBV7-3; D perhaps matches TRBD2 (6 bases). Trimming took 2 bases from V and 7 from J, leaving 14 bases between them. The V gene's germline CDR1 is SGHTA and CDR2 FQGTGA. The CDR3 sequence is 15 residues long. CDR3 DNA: TGTGCCAGCAGCTTATCCGGGACTCAAGACGGGGAGCTGTTTTTT. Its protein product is CASSLSGTQDGELFF.

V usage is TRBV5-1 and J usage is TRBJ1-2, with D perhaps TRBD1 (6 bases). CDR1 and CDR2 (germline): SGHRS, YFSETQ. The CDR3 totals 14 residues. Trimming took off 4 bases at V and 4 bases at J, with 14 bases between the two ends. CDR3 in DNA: TGCGCCAGCAGCCTGGGGGACACCTCCTATGGCTACACCTTC. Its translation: CASSLGDTSYGYTF. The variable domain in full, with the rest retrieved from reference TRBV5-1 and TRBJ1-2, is KAGVTQTPRYLIKTRGQQVTLSCSPISGHRSVSWYQQTPGQGLQFLFEYFSETQRNKGNFPGRFSGRQFSNSRSEMNVSTLELGDSALYLCASSLGDTSYGYTFGSGTRLTVV.

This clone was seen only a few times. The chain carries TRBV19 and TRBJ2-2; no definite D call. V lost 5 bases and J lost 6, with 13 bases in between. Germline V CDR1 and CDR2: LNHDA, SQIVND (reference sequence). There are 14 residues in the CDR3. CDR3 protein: CASSLARSPGELFF. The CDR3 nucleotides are TGTGCCAGTAGTCTCGCCAGGTCGCCCGGGGAGCTGTTTTTT.

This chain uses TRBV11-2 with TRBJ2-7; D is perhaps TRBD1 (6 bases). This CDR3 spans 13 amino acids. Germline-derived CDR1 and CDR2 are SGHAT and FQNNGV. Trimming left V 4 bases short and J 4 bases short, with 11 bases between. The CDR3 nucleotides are TGTGCCAGCAGCTCTGACCAGGGGTACGAGCAGTACTTC. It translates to CASSSDQGYEQYF.

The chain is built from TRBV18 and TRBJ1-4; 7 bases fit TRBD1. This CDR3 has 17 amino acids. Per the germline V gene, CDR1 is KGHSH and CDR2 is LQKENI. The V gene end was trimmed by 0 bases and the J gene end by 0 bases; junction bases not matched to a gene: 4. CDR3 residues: CASSPPTGPTTNEKLFF. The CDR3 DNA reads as TGTGCCAGCTCACCACCGACAGGGCCTACAACTAATGAAAAACTGTTTTTT.

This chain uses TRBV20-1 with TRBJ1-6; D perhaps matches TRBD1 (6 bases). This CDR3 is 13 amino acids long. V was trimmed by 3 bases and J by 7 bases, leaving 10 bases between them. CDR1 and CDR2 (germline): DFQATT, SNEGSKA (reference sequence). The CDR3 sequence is CSASTGTNSPLHF. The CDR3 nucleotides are TGCAGTGCTAGTACAGGGACCAATTCACCCCTCCACTTT.

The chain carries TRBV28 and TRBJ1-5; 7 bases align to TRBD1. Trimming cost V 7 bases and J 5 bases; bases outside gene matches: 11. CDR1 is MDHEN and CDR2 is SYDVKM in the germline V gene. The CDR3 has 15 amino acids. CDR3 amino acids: CASTLGTAGDQPQHF. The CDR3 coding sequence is TGTGCCAGCACCCTCGGGACAGCCGGGGATCAGCCCCAGCATTTT.

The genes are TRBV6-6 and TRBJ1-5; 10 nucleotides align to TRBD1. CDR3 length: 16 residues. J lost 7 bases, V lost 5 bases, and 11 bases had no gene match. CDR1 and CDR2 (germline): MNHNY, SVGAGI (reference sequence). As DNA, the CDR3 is TGTGCCAGCAGTCAGACCCGGGACAGGGGTTACCAGCCCCAGCATTTT. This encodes CASSQTRDRGYQPQHF.

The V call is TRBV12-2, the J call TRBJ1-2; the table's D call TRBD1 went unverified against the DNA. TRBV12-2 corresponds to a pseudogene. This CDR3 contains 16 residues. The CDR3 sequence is CASRFPGTDLNYGYTF. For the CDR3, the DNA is TGTGCAAGTCGCTTCCCGGGGACAGACCTTAACTATGGCTACACCTTC.

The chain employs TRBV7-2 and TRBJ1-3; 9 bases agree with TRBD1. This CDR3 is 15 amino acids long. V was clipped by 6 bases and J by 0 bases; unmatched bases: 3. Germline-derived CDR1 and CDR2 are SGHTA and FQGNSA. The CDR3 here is CASSRQGDSGNTIYF. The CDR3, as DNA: TGTGCCAGCAGTCGACAGGGGGACTCTGGAAACACCATATATTTT.

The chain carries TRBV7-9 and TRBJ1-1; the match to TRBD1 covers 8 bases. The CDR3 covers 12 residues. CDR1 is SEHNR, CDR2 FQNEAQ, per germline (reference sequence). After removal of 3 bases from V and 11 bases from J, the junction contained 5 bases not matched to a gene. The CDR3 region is CASSFPDRAAFF. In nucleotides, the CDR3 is TGTGCCAGCAGCTTTCCGGACAGGGCGGCTTTCTTT.

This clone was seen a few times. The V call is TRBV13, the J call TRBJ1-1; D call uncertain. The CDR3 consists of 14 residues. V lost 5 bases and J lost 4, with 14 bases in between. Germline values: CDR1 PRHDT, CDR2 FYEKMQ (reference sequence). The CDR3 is CASSGRDWVTEAFF. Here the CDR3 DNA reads TGTGCCAGCAGCGGGAGGGATTGGGTCACTGAAGCTTTCTTT.

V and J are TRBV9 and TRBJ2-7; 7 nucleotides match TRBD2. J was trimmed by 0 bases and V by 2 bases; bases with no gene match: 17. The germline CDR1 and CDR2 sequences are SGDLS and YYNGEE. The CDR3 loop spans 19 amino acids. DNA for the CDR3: TGTGCCAGCAGCGTGGGTAGTTGGGTCGATGGCGGGAGCTCCTACGAGCAGTACTTC. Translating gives CASSVGSWVDGGSSYEQYF.

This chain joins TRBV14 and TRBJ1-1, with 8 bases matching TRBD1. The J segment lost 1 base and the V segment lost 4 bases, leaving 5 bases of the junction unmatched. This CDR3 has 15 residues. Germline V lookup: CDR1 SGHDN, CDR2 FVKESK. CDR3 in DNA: TGTGCCAGCAGCCCCAGGACAGGGTGGAACACTGAAGCTTTCTTT. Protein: CASSPRTGWNTEAFF.

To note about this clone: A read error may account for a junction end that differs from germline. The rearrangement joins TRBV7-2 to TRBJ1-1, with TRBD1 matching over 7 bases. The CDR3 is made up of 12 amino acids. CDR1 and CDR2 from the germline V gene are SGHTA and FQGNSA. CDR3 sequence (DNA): TGTGCCAGCAGCCTGGGACAGCAGAACATGCGCTTT. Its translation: CASSLGQQNMRF.

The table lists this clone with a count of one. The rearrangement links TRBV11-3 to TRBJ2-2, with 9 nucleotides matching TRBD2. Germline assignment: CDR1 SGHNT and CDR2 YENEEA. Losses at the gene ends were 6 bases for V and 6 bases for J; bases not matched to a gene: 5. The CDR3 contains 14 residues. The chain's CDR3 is CASRTLAGSGELFF. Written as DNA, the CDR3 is TGTGCCAGCAGGACCCTAGCGGGGTCCGGGGAGCTGTTTTTT.

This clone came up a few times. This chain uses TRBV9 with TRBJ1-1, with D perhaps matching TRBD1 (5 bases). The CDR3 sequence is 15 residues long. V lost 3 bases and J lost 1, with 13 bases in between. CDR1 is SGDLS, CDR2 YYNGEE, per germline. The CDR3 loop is CASSAEDRENTEAFF. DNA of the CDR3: TGTGCCAGCAGCGCTGAAGACAGAGAGAACACTGAAGCTTTCTTT.

In DNA, the CDR3 is TGCGCCAGCAGCTCCGGGACAGAATCGGTAGGCTACACCTTC. Its translation is CASSSGTESVGYTF. The V gene is TRBV5-1, the J gene TRBJ1-2; 7 bases map to TRBD1. The CDR3 covers 14 residues. V lost 3 bases and J lost 8; bases outside the gene matches: 10. Germline loops: CDR1 SGHRS, CDR2 YFSETQ. Filled out from reference TRBV5-1 and TRBJ1-2, the complete variable domain reads KAGVTQTPRYLIKTRGQQVTLSCSPISGHRSVSWYQQTPGQGLQFLFEYFSETQRNKGNFPGRFSGRQFSNSRSEMNVSTLELGDSALYLCASSSGTESVGYTFGSGTRLTVV.